This TCR beta chain came from a study of T cells expressing NK-cell markers. Study-level background: HCMV serostatus: seven of eight sequenced donors positive, one negative.

5'RACE template switching built TCR beta cDNA with unique molecular identifiers. TCRdb reworked the 5' RACE reads into one entry per CDR3 protein, no DNA. This table lists about 370,000 distinct CDR3 sequences. Germline V gene data show CDR1 as MNHEY and CDR2 as SVGEGT. The CDR3 totals 15 residues. This TCR was recovered from a woman aged 45-59 years in good health. V is TRBV6-2 or TRBV6-3 and J is TRBJ2-7. Material: blood T cells: a sorted CD56 or NKG2C T cell subset, CD4+ or CD8+ T cells, or bulk PBMC T cells (not recorded which). CDR3 region: CASSRNLWDPNEQYF.